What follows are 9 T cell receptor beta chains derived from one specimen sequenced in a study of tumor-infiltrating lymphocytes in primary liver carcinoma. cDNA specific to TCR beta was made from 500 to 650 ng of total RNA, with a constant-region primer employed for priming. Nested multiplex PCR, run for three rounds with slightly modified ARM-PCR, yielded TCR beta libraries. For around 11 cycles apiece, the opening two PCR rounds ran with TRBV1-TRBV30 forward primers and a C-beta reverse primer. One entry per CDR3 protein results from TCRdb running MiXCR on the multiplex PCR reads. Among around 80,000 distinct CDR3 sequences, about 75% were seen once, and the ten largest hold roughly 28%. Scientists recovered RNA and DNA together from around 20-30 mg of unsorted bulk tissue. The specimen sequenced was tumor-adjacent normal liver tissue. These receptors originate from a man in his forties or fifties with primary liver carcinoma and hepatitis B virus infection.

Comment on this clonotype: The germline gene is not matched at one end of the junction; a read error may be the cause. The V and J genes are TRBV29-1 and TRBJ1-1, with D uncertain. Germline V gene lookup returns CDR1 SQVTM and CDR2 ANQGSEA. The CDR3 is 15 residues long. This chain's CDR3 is CSVAPGWGTNIEAFF. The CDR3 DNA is TGCAGCGTTGCCCCGGGATGGGGAACGAACATTGAAGCTTTCTTT.

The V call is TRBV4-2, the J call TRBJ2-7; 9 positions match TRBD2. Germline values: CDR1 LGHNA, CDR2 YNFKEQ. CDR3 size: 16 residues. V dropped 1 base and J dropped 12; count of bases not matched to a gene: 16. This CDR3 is CASSQAASGVSYEWYF. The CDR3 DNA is TGTGCCAGCAGCCAAGCGGCTAGCGGGGTTTCCTATGAGTGGTACTTC.

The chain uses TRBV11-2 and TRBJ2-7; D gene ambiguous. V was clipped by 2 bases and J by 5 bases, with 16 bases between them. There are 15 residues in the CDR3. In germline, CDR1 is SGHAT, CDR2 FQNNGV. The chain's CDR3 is CASSLNFTGGDEQYV. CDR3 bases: TGTGCCAGCAGCTTAAATTTCACGGGTGGAGACGAGCAGTACGTC.

CDR3 in DNA: TGTGCCAGCAGCTTAACGGCTAACTATGGCTACACCTTC. Encoded protein: CASSLTANYGYTF. The chain couples TRBV11-2 to TRBJ1-2; D remains ambiguous. This CDR3 region has 13 residues. The V gene's germline CDR1 is SGHAT and CDR2 FQNNGV. V lost 2 bases and J lost 0, with 4 bases in between.

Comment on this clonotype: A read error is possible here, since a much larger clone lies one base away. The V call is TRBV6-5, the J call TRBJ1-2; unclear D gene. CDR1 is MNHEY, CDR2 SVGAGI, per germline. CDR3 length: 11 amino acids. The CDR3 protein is CTSTDGRGYTF. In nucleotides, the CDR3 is TGTACCAGCACCGATGGGAGAGGCTACACCTTC.

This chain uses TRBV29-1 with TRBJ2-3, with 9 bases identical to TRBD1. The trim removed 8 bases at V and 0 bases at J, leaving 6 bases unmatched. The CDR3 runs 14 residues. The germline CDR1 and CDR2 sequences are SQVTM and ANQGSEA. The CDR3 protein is CSTPGQGSTDTQYF. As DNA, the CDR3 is TGCAGCACACCGGGACAGGGAAGCACAGATACGCAGTATTTT.

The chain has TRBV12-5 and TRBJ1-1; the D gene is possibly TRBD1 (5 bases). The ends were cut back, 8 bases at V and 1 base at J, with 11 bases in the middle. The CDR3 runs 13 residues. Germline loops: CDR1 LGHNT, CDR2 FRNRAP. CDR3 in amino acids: CASHGTWNTEAFF. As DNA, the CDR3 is TGTGCTAGTCATGGGACGTGGAACACTGAAGCTTTCTTT. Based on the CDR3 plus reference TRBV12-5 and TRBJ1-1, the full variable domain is DARVTQTPRHKVTEMGQEVTMRCQPILGHNTVFWYRQTMMQGLELLAYFRNRAPLDDSGMPKDRFSAEMPDATLATLKIQPSEPRDSAVYFCASHGTWNTEAFFGQGTRLTVV.

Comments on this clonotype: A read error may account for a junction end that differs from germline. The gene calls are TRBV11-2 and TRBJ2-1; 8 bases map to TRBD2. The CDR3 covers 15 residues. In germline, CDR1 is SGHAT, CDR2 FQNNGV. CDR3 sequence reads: CTSSLSGSSYNEQFF. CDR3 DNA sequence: TGTACCAGCAGTTTAAGCGGGAGCTCCTACAATGAGCAGTTCTTC.

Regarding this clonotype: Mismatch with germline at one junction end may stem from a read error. CDR3 amino acids: CAISDWTSNTETQYF. The CDR3 bases are TGTGCCATCAGTGACTGGACTTCTAACACAGAAACGCAGTATTTT. This chain uses TRBV10-3 with TRBJ2-3, with D possibly matching TRBD2 (5 bases). This CDR3 is built from 15 residues. Germline CDR1 and CDR2: ENHRY and SYGVKD.